These T cell receptor beta chains were read from a single sample in a study of cytomegalovirus exposure and HLA in healthy donors. Here immunoSEQ multiplex PCR was the method, and the copy in TCRdb shows in-frame clones only, minus some. Among about 400,000 clones listed, 70% to 90% were seen once. The sequencing input was PBMCs. These receptors originate from a young woman in good health and CMV-seronegative. The CDR3 runs from the conserved cysteine through the conserved F or W. D genes are given only for firm matches. Size is omitted from some rows. Given values are once, few, many or a class for expanded clones.

-	TRBD2	TRBJ2-7	TRBV13	TGTGCCAGCAGCTTATCCGGGACTAGCCCCCCTTTTATCTCAGAACACCACCCGGAGCAGTACTTC	CASSLSGTSPPFISEHHPEQYF
once	-	TRBJ2-1	TRBV5-6	TGTGCCAGCAGCTTGGCCCTTTCGGGGAGTTCCTACAATGAGCAGTTCTTC	CASSLALSGSSYNEQFF
-	-	TRBJ2-2	TRBV25-1	TGTGCCAGCAGGACTCAAAACACCGGGGAGCTGTTTTTT	CASRTQNTGELFF
-	-	TRBJ1-1	TRBV25-1	TGTGCCAGCAGTTGGGGGGGCACTGAAGCTTTCTTT	CASSWGGTEAFF
-	-	TRBJ2-3	TRBV29-1	TGCAGCGTTCAGGATTCCATTGAGAACGGCGCAGATACGCAGTATTTT	CSVQDSIENGADTQYF
-	-	TRBJ2-2	TRBV4-2	TGTGCCAGCAGCCAAGGACTAGGGACCACCGGGGAGCTGTTTTTT	CASSQGLGTTGELFF
-	TRBD1	TRBJ1-1	TRBV27	TGTGCCAGCAGCCCGATGGACAGGGGGCTTACTGAAGCTTTCTTT	CASSPMDRGLTEAFF
-	-	TRBJ1-2	TRBV6-5	TGTGCCAGCACCCGAGGAGGGAGCTATGGCTACACCTTC	CASTRGGSYGYTF
-	-	TRBJ2-5	TRBV9	TGTGCCAGCAGCGTAGCTCCGACCCGGAGTGAGACCCAGTACTTC	CASSVAPTRSETQYF
-	TRBD2	TRBJ2-2	TRBV5-1	TGCGCCAGCAGCTTGGCACTAGCGGGAGGGCCGAACACCGGGGAGCTGTTTTTT	CASSLALAGGPNTGELFF
-	-	TRBJ2-7	TRBV5-1	TGCGCCAGCAGCTTGGGGCTGAGGGGGAAGCAGTACTTC	CASSLGLRGKQYF
once	-	TRBJ2-1	TRBV29-1	TGCAGCGTTGTGACAGAATACAATGAGCAGTTCTTC	CSVVTEYNEQFF
-	-	TRBJ1-4	TRBV25-1	TGTGCCAGCAGTGACTACAGGGCAAAGGATGAAAAACTGTTTTTT	CASSDYRAKDEKLFF
-	-	TRBJ2-5	TRBV10-3	TGTGCCATCAGTAACCGGGACTTGGAGACCCAGTACTTC	CAISNRDLETQYF
-	-	TRBJ1-1	TRBV27	TGTGCCAGCGGTAGAGGGGGGGCAGGGAACACTGAAGCTTTCTTT	CASGRGGAGNTEAFF
-	-	TRBJ2-2	TRBV27	TGTGCCAGCAGTTTATTCACGGGTAGTGCCGGGGAGCTGTTTTTT	CASSLFTGSAGELFF
-	TRBD2	TRBJ2-2	TRBV5-4	TGTGCCAGCAGCCCTTCGACTAGCAGAACTGCAGGGGAGCTGTTTTTT	CASSPSTSRTAGELFF
-	-	TRBJ1-5	TRBV19	TGTGCCAGTAGTATGCCCCTCCCAGTTAGCAATCAGCCCCAGCATTTT	CASSMPLPVSNQPQHF
-	TRBD1	TRBJ1-3	TRBV19	TGTGCCAGCCGGCGGGGTACAGGGGAGGGAAACACCATATATTTT	CASRRGTGEGNTIYF
-	-	TRBJ1-1	TRBV7-8	TGTGCCAGCAGCTTACGAGGTCTAGGGGTCATGAACACTGAAGCTTTCTTT	CASSLRGLGVMNTEAFF
-	-	TRBJ2-6	TRBV7-8	TGTGCCAGCAGCTTCCCAGGGGCTGGGGCCAACGTCCTGACTTTC	CASSFPGAGANVLTF
-	-	TRBJ2-7	TRBV28	TGTGCCAGCAGTTTCACTCCGGTCTCCTACGAGCAGTACTTC	CASSFTPVSYEQYF
-	-	TRBJ2-7	TRBV6-5	TGTGCCAGCAATCAAGGGGGTCGCGAGCAGTACTTC	CASNQGGREQYF
-	-	TRBJ2-7	TRBV27	TGTGCCAGCAGTTCCTCGGGACTTACCTACGAGCAGTACTTC	CASSSSGLTYEQYF
-	TRBD1	TRBJ1-1	TRBV5-1	TGCGCCAGCAGCTTGGCCCCCAGACAGGGGAGGTTGATGAACACTGAAGCTTTCTTT	CASSLAPRQGRLMNTEAFF
-	-	TRBJ1-1	TRBV6-1	TGTGCCAGCAGGGGGGGGTGGACTGAAGCTTTCTTT	CASRGGWTEAFF
-	-	TRBJ1-4	TRBV5-1	TGCGCCAGCAGCTTGGCCACGGGACACTCTAATGAAAAACTGTTTTTT	CASSLATGHSNEKLFF
-	-	TRBJ2-5	TRBV15	TGTGCCACCAGCAGAGATCAGGCAGGTGGAGAGACCCAGTACTTC	CATSRDQAGGETQYF
-	TRBD2	TRBJ2-1	TRBV5-1	TGCGCCAGCAGCCAAGGACTAGCGGGGGCCTCCTCCTACAATGAGCAGTTCTTC	CASSQGLAGASSYNEQFF
-	-	TRBJ2-7	TRBV28	TGTGCCAGCAGACAAGACAGGTTTCAAAACGAGCAGTACTTC	CASRQDRFQNEQYF
-	-	TRBJ1-2	TRBV14	TGTGCCAGCAGCCCACAGGGAAACTATGGCTACACCTTC	CASSPQGNYGYTF
-	TRBD2	TRBJ2-3	TRBV30	TGTGCCTGGACCCCAACTAGCGGACGAGATACGCAGTATTTT	CAWTPTSGRDTQYF
-	-	TRBJ1-1	TRBV6-1	TGTGCCAGCAGTTCGGGGAGAACCAACACTGAAGCTTTCTTT	CASSSGRTNTEAFF
-	-	TRBJ2-1	TRBV5-6	TGTGCCAGCACCCTTCAAGGGGCCCCGAGCTCCTACAATGAGCAGTTCTTC	CASTLQGAPSSYNEQFF
-	-	TRBJ2-7	TRBV2	TGTGCCAGCAGTGTAGTAGGACAGTCCTACGAGCAGTACTTC	CASSVVGQSYEQYF
-	-	TRBJ2-1	TRBV5-6	TGTGCCAGCAGCCAACAGGGCTACAATGAGCAGTTCTTC	CASSQQGYNEQFF
-	TRBD2	TRBJ2-1	TRBV25-1	TGTGCCAGCAGTGAGGGACTAGCGGGAGGTGACGAGCAGTTCTTC	CASSEGLAGGDEQFF
-	TRBD2	TRBJ2-1	TRBV5-1	TGCGCCAGCAGCTTGGCGGCGGGAGACGGTAATGAGCAGTTCTTC	CASSLAAGDGNEQFF
-	-	TRBJ1-5	TRBV4-1	TGCGCCAGCAGCCAAGGAGGGCGGGGGCCGATCATCCAGCCCCAGCATTTT	CASSQGGRGPIIQPQHF
once	TRBD2	TRBJ2-2	TRBV2	TGTGCCAGCAGGGGACTAGCGGGTATCTCCGGGGAGCTGTTTTTT	CASRGLAGISGELFF
-	-	TRBJ1-2	TRBV27	TGTGCCAGCAGTTTAGGTGGCCTCTCGGGCTACACCTTC	CASSLGGLSGYTF
-	TRBD1	TRBJ1-4	TRBV27	TGTGCCACGAAGCGGCAGGGGGCAAGCGAAAAACTGTTTTTT	CATKRQGASEKLFF
once	-	TRBJ1-4	TRBV6-1	TGTGCCAGCAGCTGGACAGCAACTAATGAAAAACTGTTTTTT	CASSWTATNEKLFF
-	-	TRBJ2-1	TRBV6-1	TGTGCCAGCAAGACTAGCTACAATGAGCAGTTCTTC	CASKTSYNEQFF
-	TRBD2	TRBJ2-5	TRBV5-1	TGCGCCAGCAGCTTCCGGGGGTCTAGCGGCCCTCAAGAGACCCAGTACTTC	CASSFRGSSGPQETQYF
-	-	TRBJ1-5	TRBV4-1	TGCGCCAGCAGCCGTCTTGTAGAAAATCAGCCCCAGCATTTT	CASSRLVENQPQHF
-	-	TRBJ2-2	TRBV7-6	TGTGCCAGCAGCTTATTGGTGACGGGAGCAGAGACCGGGGAGCTGTTTTTT	CASSLLVTGAETGELFF
-	TRBD2	TRBJ2-7	TRBV28	TGTGCCAGCAGACCCCGGGAGGGTAGGTCCTACGAGCAGTACTTC	CASRPREGRSYEQYF
-	TRBD1	TRBJ2-1	TRBV5-1	TGCGCCAGCAGCCTGGAGGAGACAGGGATCAATGAGCAGTTCTTC	CASSLEETGINEQFF
-	-	TRBJ1-1	TRBV10-1	TGCGCCAGCAGTCCCGATGCAGGGGTGAACACTGAAGCTTTCTTT	CASSPDAGVNTEAFF
-	TRBD1	TRBJ1-2	TRBV30	TGCGCTAGCCCGGGACAGGGAGGTGGTGGCTACACCTTC	CASPGQGGGGYTF
once	-	TRBJ1-5	TRBV7-9	TGTGCCAGCAGCTTACATCAGGACAACCTCAATCAGCCCCAGCATTTT	CASSLHQDNLNQPQHF
few	-	TRBJ2-2	TRBV2	TGTGCCAGCAGGCAGGTCGCGAACACCGGGGAGCTGTTTTTT	CASRQVANTGELFF